The clone carrying this TCR beta chain was seen a handful of times. What it binds is unknown. These data come from a study of a mutant IDH1 vaccine in newly diagnosed glioma. The time point was: week 35, safety follow-up. The study gave 300 ug of mutant IDH1 20-mer peptide per vaccine dose, with topical imiquimod. Study results and caveats: Pseudoprogression seemed unrelated to changes in top peripheral T cell clonotypes.

Repertoires were generated with immunoSEQ multiplex PCR, while TCRdb's copy carries only in-frame clones and drops some. The repertoire consists of 30,000 or so clones, with approximately 82% occurring once and the leading ten covering roughly 7.1%. This CDR3 is built from 15 residues. V lost 6 bases and J lost 0, with 12 bases in between. CDR1 is MNHEY, CDR2 SVGAGI, per germline. Here the sequenced sample was PBMCs, taken from a glioma patient whose treatment included an IDH1 peptide vaccine. The clonotype was recovered from a woman aged 18-29 years with glioma. The chain employs TRBV6-5 and TRBJ1-3; D call uncertain. CDR3 residues: CASSLGRSSGNTIYF. The CDR3 DNA reads as TGTGCCAGCAGCTTGGGGAGAAGCTCTGGAAACACCATATATTTT.